The entry below describes one TCR beta chain. Its antigen remains unknown. Method: immunoSEQ multiplex PCR; TCRdb's copy keeps in-frame clones and lacks some. Among under 55,000 clones, roughly three quarters were seen once, and the ten largest hold 6.5% to 8.5%. These data come from a study of vaccination effects on CD4 cells after COVID-19. The wider study: With the ViraFEST assay, the study expanded antigen-specific CD4+ T cells using viral peptide pools, then sequenced them.

Upon completion of under eleven days in culture, CD4+ T cells were isolated. It was two doses of either the BNT162b2 or mRNA-1273 vaccine that participants received. This clonotype was sampled from a human donor who received a COVID-19 vaccine. Sequencing was performed on CD4+ T cells from PBMCs cultured without peptide, taken after COVID-19 vaccination.

The CDR3 nucleotides are TGTGCCAGCAGCTTATATAGTTGGCGGGAGTTCGGGACCCAGTACTTC. Translating it yields CASSLYSWREFGTQYF. This rearrangement joins TRBV7-2 to TRBJ2-5; 7 positions agree with TRBD2. J lost 7 bases, V lost 2 bases, and 13 bases had no gene match. Germline CDR1 SGHTA, CDR2 FQGNSA. This CDR3 spans 16 amino acids.